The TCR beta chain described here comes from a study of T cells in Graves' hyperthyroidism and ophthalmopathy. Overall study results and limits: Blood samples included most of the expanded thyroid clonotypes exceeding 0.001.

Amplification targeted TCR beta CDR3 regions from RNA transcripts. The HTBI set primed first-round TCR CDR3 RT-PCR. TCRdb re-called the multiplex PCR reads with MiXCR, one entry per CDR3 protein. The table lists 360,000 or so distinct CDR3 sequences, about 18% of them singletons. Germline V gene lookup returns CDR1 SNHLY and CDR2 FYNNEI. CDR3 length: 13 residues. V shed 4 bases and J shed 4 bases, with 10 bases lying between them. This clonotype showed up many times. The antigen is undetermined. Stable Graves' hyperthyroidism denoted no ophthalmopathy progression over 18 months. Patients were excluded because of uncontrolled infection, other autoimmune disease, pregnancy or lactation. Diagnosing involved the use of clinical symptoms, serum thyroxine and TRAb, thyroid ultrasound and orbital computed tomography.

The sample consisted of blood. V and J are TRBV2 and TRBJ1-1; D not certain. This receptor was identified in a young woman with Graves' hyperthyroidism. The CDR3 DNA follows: TGTGCCAGCAGTGTTGCGGCGGGCACTGAAGCTTTCTTT. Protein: CASSVAAGTEAFF. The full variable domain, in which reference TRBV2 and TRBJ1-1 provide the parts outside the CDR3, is EPEVTQTPSHQVTQMGQEVILRCVPISNHLYFYWYRQILGQKVEFLVSFYNNEISEKSEIFDDQFSVERPDGSNFTLKIRSTKLEDSAMYFCASSVAAGTEAFFGQGTRLTVV.